A single sample gave rise to the 15 T cell receptor beta chains below, sequenced in a study of response to subunit inactivated influenza vaccine. TCRdb re-called the RT-PCR reads with MiXCR, one entry per CDR3 protein. The sample lists roughly 570,000 distinct CDR3 sequences, roughly 13% occurring once. Sequencing was performed on PBMCs from blood, taken roughly 46 days after vaccination. Receptor source: a man aged 50-59 years who received an inactivated influenza vaccine.

The chain carries TRBV12-3 or TRBV12-4 and TRBJ1-3; D unresolved. The ends were cut back, 3 bases at V and 2 bases at J, with 5 bases in the middle. This CDR3 region has 13 residues. The CDR3 DNA reads as TGTGCCAGCAGTTTCCAGGCTGGAAACACCATATATTTT. Its protein is CASSFQAGNTIYF.

The chain joins TRBV4-1 to TRBJ1-2; the D gene is possibly TRBD1 (6 bases). This CDR3 spans 15 amino acids. CDR1 is MGHRA, CDR2 YSYEKL, per germline. Trimming stripped 0 bases from V and 4 bases from J, with 12 bases between. CDR3 in DNA: TGCGCCAGCAGCCAAGAGTCCGGACAGACCTATGGCTACACCTTC. It translates to CASSQESGQTYGYTF.

This chain joins TRBV20-1 and TRBJ2-1, with 11 bases aligning to TRBD2. This CDR3 contains 16 residues. Per germline, CDR1 DFQATT and CDR2 SNEGSKA (reference sequence). V dropped 0 bases and J dropped 8; count of bases not matched to a gene: 9. In nucleotides, the CDR3 is TGCAGTGCTAGAGATCCCAATAGCGGGAGGGCCGATGAGCAGTTCTTC. Translation: CSARDPNSGRADEQFF.

This clonotype appeared a few times. The chain joins TRBV7-9 to TRBJ2-3; 9 bases map to TRBD2. The CDR3 is 16 amino acids. V lost 5 bases, J lost 1 base, and 7 bases stayed unmatched. Germline V lookup: CDR1 SEHNR, CDR2 FQNEAQ (reference sequence). CDR3 loop: CASSRNSGSGTDTQYF. The CDR3, as DNA: TGTGCCAGCAGCAGAAATAGCGGGAGTGGCACAGATACGCAGTATTTT.

A few counts support this clonotype. The chain couples TRBV6-2 or TRBV6-3 to TRBJ2-6; possible D gene TRBD1, 6 bases. Trimming stripped 6 bases from V and 1 base from J, with 13 bases between. Germline assignment: CDR1 MNHEY and CDR2 SVGEGT. The CDR3 has 16 amino acids. For the CDR3, the DNA is TGTGCCAGCAGCGGTACAGGGATTTCTGGGGCCAACGTCCTGACTTTC. It translates to CASSGTGISGANVLTF.

This clonotype was picked up many times. This rearrangement joins TRBV7-9 to TRBJ2-7, with 11 positions matching TRBD2. V gave up 4 bases and J gave up 3 bases; unmatched junction bases: 8. The CDR3 covers 16 residues. Germline loops: CDR1 SEHNR, CDR2 FQNEAQ (reference sequence). The DNA of the CDR3 is TGTGCCAGCAGCTCACCGACTAGCGGGACCAACTACGAGCAGTACTTC. This sequence encodes CASSSPTSGTNYEQYF.

This clonotype was seen a handful of times. The V call is TRBV11-2, the J call TRBJ2-7; D gene unclear. With 0 bases removed from V and 2 bases from J, the gap between germline ends came to 11 bases. Germline lookup yields CDR1 SGHAT and CDR2 FQNNGV. CDR3 size: 15 residues. In nucleotides, the CDR3 is TGTGCCAGCAGCTTAGACCCACACCTTACCTACGAGCAGTACTTC. Amino acids: CASSLDPHLTYEQYF.

This clonotype was detected only a few times. This chain uses TRBV20-1 with TRBJ2-7; 8 bases match TRBD2. The germline V gene encodes CDR1 DFQATT and CDR2 SNEGSKA (reference sequence). The J segment lost 7 bases and the V segment lost 0 bases, leaving 14 bases of the junction unmatched. The CDR3 contains 16 residues. The CDR3 here is CSARDTQRELMGEQYF. CDR3 coding DNA: TGCAGTGCTAGAGATACTCAGCGGGAGCTTATGGGAGAGCAGTACTTC.

In its sample, this clonotype was seen a few times. The chain carries TRBV5-1 and TRBJ2-3; no firm D call. Per germline, CDR1 SGHRS and CDR2 YFSETQ. V lost 0 bases, J lost 3 bases, and 11 bases lay in between. This CDR3 is built from 15 residues. The CDR3 region has the DNA TGCGCCAGCAGCTTGGAGGTGGCGGATACAGATACGCAGTATTTT. It encodes CASSLEVADTDTQYF.

This clonotype was picked up a small number of times. The chain joins TRBV6-2 or TRBV6-3 to TRBJ2-1, with 11 bases aligning to TRBD2. Trimming took 4 bases from V and 8 from J; bases not matched to a gene: 10. Germline V gene lookup returns CDR1 MNHEY and CDR2 SVGEGT. The CDR3 is 16 residues long. The CDR3 reads CASSSSQLAGGYEQFF. Written as DNA, the CDR3 is TGTGCCAGCAGTTCATCACAGCTAGCGGGAGGCTATGAGCAGTTCTTC.

This clonotype has just a few counts. The CDR3 DNA follows: TGTGCCAGCAGTACCTACAGGGGGCCTACGGGTGGCTACACCTTC. Encoded protein: CASSTYRGPTGGYTF. The chain recombines TRBV27 with TRBJ1-2; 9 bases are a match to TRBD1. Germline values: CDR1 MNHEY, CDR2 SMNVEV (reference sequence). V lost 5 bases and J lost 7; bases outside the gene matches: 11. The length of the CDR3 is 15 residues.

The chain recombines TRBV2 with TRBJ2-5; a possible D gene is TRBD1 (6 bases). This CDR3 is 13 amino acids long. The germline CDR1 and CDR2 sequences are SNHLY and FYNNEI. The V end was cut by 7 bases, the J end by 2 bases, with 11 bases between. CDR3 in amino acids: CASNGQLQETQYF. The CDR3 coding sequence is TGTGCCAGCAACGGACAGCTTCAAGAGACCCAGTACTTC. Based on the CDR3 plus reference TRBV2 and TRBJ2-5, the full variable domain is EPEVTQTPSHQVTQMGQEVILRCVPISNHLYFYWYRQILGQKVEFLVSFYNNEISEKSEIFDDQFSVERPDGSNFTLKIRSTKLEDSAMYFCASNGQLQETQYFGPGTRLLVL.

This clonotype was seen a few times. This chain connects TRBV12-3 or TRBV12-4 to TRBJ2-5; possibly TRBD2 for D (6 bases). The V and J ends lost 2 bases and 4 bases respectively, with 20 bases between them. The CDR3 has 17 residues. The CDR3 DNA reads as TGTGCCAGCAGTTTATCTATCCTAGCTCAAGCGGGAGAGACCCAGTACTTC. It is translated as CASSLSILAQAGETQYF.

V usage is TRBV28 and J usage is TRBJ2-7; 8 bases agree with TRBD1. Trimming removed 6 bases from V and 13 bases from J; junction bases left unmatched: 11. CDR3 length equals 12 residues. Germline assignment: CDR1 MDHEN and CDR2 SYDVKM. The CDR3 DNA follows: TGTGCCAGCAGCCCGGGACAGGCCCTCCTCTACTTC. Protein product: CASSPGQALLYF. The full variable domain, completed using reference TRBV28 and TRBJ2-7, is DVKVTQSSRYLVKRTGEKVFLECVQDMDHENMFWYRQDPGLGLRLIYFSYDVKMKEKGDIPEGYSVSREKKERFSLILESASTNQTSMYLCASSPGQALLYFGPGTRLTVT.

There are a few counts of this clonotype. The rearrangement joins TRBV9 to TRBJ2-5; D possibly corresponds to TRBD1 (5 bases). The CDR3 is 15 residues long. Germline V CDR1 and CDR2: SGDLS, YYNGEE. Trimming took 0 bases from V and 2 from J, leaving 11 bases between them. CDR3 sequence (DNA): TGTGCCAGCAGCGTAGGGCTGGGGCAGCAAGAGACCCAGTACTTC. Translated, it gives CASSVGLGQQETQYF.